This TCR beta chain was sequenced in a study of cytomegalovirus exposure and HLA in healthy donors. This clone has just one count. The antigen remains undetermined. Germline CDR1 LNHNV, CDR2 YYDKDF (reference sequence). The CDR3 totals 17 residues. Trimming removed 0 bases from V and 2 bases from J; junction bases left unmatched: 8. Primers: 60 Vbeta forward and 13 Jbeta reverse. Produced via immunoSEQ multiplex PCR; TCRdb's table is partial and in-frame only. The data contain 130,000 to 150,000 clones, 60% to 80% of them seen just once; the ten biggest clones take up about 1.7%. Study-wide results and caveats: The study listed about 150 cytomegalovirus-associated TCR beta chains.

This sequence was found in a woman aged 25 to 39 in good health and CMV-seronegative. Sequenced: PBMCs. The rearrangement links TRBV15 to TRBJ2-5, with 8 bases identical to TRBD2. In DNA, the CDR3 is TGTGCCACCAGCAGAGATCTGATTAGCGGGGCGCAAGAGACCCAGTACTTC. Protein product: CATSRDLISGAQETQYF.